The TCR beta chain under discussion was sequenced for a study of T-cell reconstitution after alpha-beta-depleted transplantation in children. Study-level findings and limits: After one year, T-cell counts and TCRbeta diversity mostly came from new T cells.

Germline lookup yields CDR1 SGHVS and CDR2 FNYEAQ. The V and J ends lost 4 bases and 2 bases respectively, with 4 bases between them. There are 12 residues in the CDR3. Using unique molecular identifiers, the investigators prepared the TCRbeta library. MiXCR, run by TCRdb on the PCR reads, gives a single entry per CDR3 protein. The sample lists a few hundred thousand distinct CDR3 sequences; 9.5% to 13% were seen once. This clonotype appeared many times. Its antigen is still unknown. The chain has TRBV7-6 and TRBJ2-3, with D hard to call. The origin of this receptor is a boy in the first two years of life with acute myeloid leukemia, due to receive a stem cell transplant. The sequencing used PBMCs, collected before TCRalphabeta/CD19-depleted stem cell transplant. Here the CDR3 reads CASSWTTDTQYF. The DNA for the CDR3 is TGTGCCAGCAGCTGGACCACAGATACGCAGTATTTT.